A single sample is the source of the 19 T cell receptor beta chains below, sequenced in a study of blood T cell repertoires in COVID-19. Sequenced by immunoSEQ multiplex PCR; TCRdb stores in-frame clones only, minus some. Among 130,000 or so clones listed, more than 75% were seen once. Input material: peripheral blood. These receptors were collected from a man between 65 and 80 years old with active COVID-19.

The V and J genes are TRBV11-2 and TRBJ2-7; TRBD1 matches at 8 bases. In germline, CDR1 is SGHAT, CDR2 FQNNGV. This CDR3 is built from 16 residues. V trimming: 5 bases; J trimming: 2 bases; junction bases outside the gene matches: 11. The CDR3 DNA is TGTGCCAGCAGCCCGCCCGGACAGGGTAGGACCTACGAGCAGTACTTC. It encodes CASSPPGQGRTYEQYF.

The table lists this clone with a few counts. The chain links TRBV28 to TRBJ1-5; 9 nucleotides agree with TRBD1. The V and J ends lost 6 bases and 6 bases, in that order; junction bases with no gene match: 6. The CDR3 is 14 amino acids. CDR1 is MDHEN, CDR2 SYDVKM, per germline. In DNA, the CDR3 is TGTGCCAGCAGGCGGGACAGGGTTTCTCAGCCCCAGCATTTT. Amino acid sequence: CASRRDRVSQPQHF. The variable domain in full, completed from reference TRBV28 and TRBJ1-5, reads DVKVTQSSRYLVKRTGEKVFLECVQDMDHENMFWYRQDPGLGLRLIYFSYDVKMKEKGDIPEGYSVSREKKERFSLILESASTNQTSMYLCASRRDRVSQPQHFGDGTRLSIL.

The chain carries TRBV5-1 and TRBJ1-1; D ambiguous. CDR1 SGHRS and CDR2 YFSETQ come from the germline V gene. V was trimmed by 2 bases and J by 1 base, leaving 9 bases between them. The CDR3 is 14 amino acids. The CDR3 sequence: CASSFSGPNTEAFF. CDR3 bases: TGCGCCAGCAGCTTCTCGGGTCCGAACACTGAAGCTTTCTTT.

The chain recombines TRBV5-1 with TRBJ2-5, with D possibly matching TRBD2 (7 bases). The CDR3 is 15 amino acids. Germline-derived CDR1 and CDR2 are SGHRS and YFSETQ. Trimming took off 2 bases at V and 1 base at J, with 12 bases between the two ends. The CDR3 sequence is CASSLTGGPQETQYF. DNA of the CDR3: TGCGCCAGCAGCTTAACGGGGGGCCCCCAAGAGACCCAGTACTTC.

The DNA for the CDR3 is TGTGCCAGCAGCTCGGCCCTCGGGCGGGAGGATACAGATACGCAGTATTTT. It encodes CASSSALGREDTDTQYF. This chain uses TRBV5-4 with TRBJ2-3; 8 bases line up with TRBD2. Trimming at V came to 3 bases and at J to 3 bases, leaving 12 bases not matched to a gene. Germline CDR1 reads SGHNT; CDR2 reads YYREEE (reference sequence). This CDR3 is built from 17 residues.

In regard to this clone: This sample also contains other DNA sequences that code for the same CDR3. V and J are TRBV7-9 and TRBJ2-7; possibly TRBD2 for D (5 bases). Germline V gene lookup returns CDR1 SEHNR and CDR2 FQNEAQ (reference sequence). The CDR3 spans 12 residues. The V end was cut by 1 base, the J end by 6 bases, with 7 bases between. The CDR3 is CASSLGGSEQYF. In nucleotides, the CDR3 is TGTGCCAGCAGCTTAGGAGGGTCCGAGCAGTACTTC.

In nucleotides, the CDR3 is TGTGCCAGCAGTGAACAGGGGGCTAATGAAAAACTGTTTTTT. This codes for CASSEQGANEKLFF. This chain joins TRBV6-1 and TRBJ1-4; 7 bases fit TRBD1. The length of the CDR3 is 14 residues. Germline lookup yields CDR1 MNHNS and CDR2 SASEGT. V lost 2 bases, J lost 3 bases, and 0 bases stayed unmatched.

The chain has TRBV19 and TRBJ2-3; TRBD2 is a possible D gene (5 bases). The CDR3 covers 16 residues. CDR1 is LNHDA, CDR2 SQIVND, per germline (reference sequence). V lost 2 bases and J lost 3, with 15 bases in between. CDR3: CASSIRSLGGTDTQYF. CDR3 sequence (DNA): TGTGCCAGTAGTATAAGAAGCCTCGGAGGTACAGATACGCAGTATTTT. Drawing the rest from reference TRBV19 and TRBJ2-3, the complete variable domain is DGGITQSPKYLFRKEGQNVTLSCEQNLNHDAMYWYRQDPGQGLRLIYYSQIVNDFQKGDIAEGYSVSREKKESFPLTVTSAQKNPTAFYLCASSIRSLGGTDTQYFGPGTRLTVL.

The chain recombines TRBV27 with TRBJ2-4, with D maybe TRBD2 (6 bases). CDR3 length equals 13 residues. V dropped 3 bases and J dropped 9 bases, with 12 bases sitting between them. The germline V gene has CDR1 MNHEY and CDR2 SMNVEV (reference sequence). CDR3 nucleotide sequence: TGTGCCAGCAGTTTTGGGGGGTATAGCATTCAGTACTTC. Protein: CASSFGGYSIQYF.

Comment on this clone: One junction end does not reproduce the germline sequence, and a read error may be involved. The chain joins TRBV4-1 to TRBJ2-7; 7 nucleotides align to TRBD1. CDR3 length: 13 amino acids. Per germline, CDR1 MGHRA and CDR2 YSYEKL. The CDR3 protein is CASSPYNGQAVDF. In DNA, the CDR3 is TGCGCCAGCAGCCCCTATAACGGACAGGCGGTCGACTTC.

The chain uses TRBV5-6 and TRBJ1-4; D gene ambiguous. Per germline, CDR1 SGHDT and CDR2 YYEEEE. The V end lost 4 bases, the J end lost 3 bases, and 16 bases lay between the germline ends. CDR3 length: 16 residues. The CDR3 is CASSQVLGVANEKLFF. CDR3 bases: TGTGCCAGCAGCCAAGTCTTGGGCGTGGCTAATGAAAAACTGTTTTTT.

This clone appeared a few times. The chain carries TRBV6-1 and TRBJ2-7, with 10 bases aligning to TRBD1. Germline CDR1 and CDR2: MNHNS and SASEGT. The CDR3 length is 19 residues. With V trimmed by 2 bases and J by 2 bases, 15 bases remained unmatched. This chain's CDR3 is CASSEFVDVSGTGAYEQYF. CDR3 nucleotide sequence: TGTGCCAGCAGTGAATTTGTAGACGTGAGCGGGACAGGGGCCTACGAGCAGTACTTC.

This chain connects TRBV5-1 to TRBJ2-3; D not certain. Germline CDR1 is SGHRS and CDR2 is YFSETQ. Trimming took off 0 bases at V and 0 bases at J, with 5 bases between the two ends. The CDR3 is 14 residues long. The CDR3 DNA follows: TGCGCCAGCAGCTTGGAAACTAGCACAGATACGCAGTATTTT. Encoded protein: CASSLETSTDTQYF.

The chain combines TRBV19 with TRBJ1-6; the D gene is possibly TRBD1 (5 bases). The CDR3 has 15 residues. Germline assignment: CDR1 LNHDA and CDR2 SQIVND (reference sequence). The V end was cut by 5 bases, the J end by 7 bases, with 15 bases between. This CDR3 is CASSPRGVANSPLHF. CDR3 bases: TGTGCCAGTAGTCCCCGGGGGGTGGCGAATTCACCCCTCCACTTT.

The count of this clone is one. The rearrangement links TRBV14 to TRBJ2-1, with TRBD2 matching over 9 bases. CDR1 is SGHDN, CDR2 FVKESK, per germline. The CDR3 is 18 residues long. J was trimmed by 3 bases and V by 5 bases; bases with no gene match: 14. The CDR3 sequence: CASSNRLAAGLGYNEQFF. In DNA, the CDR3 is TGTGCCAGCAGCAATCGACTAGCGGCAGGCCTGGGCTACAATGAGCAGTTCTTC.

There are a few counts of this clone. V is TRBV3-1 (or the pseudogene TRBV3-2) and J is TRBJ2-7; 9 bases align to TRBD1. Unmatched junction bases numbered 16, after V lost 4 bases and J lost 3 bases. The CDR3 is made up of 18 amino acids. Germline V gene data show CDR1 as LGHDT and CDR2 as YNNKEL (reference sequence). The CDR3 is CASSRFPPSGTGHYEQYF. The CDR3, as DNA: TGTGCCAGCAGCCGCTTCCCCCCGTCCGGGACAGGGCACTACGAGCAGTACTTC.

J is TRBJ2-3 and V is TRBV30, with TRBD1 matching 7 bases. The CDR3 totals 13 residues. From germline, CDR1 is GTSNPN and CDR2 SVGIG (reference sequence). The V gene end was trimmed by 2 bases and the J gene end by 4 bases; junction bases not matched to a gene: 3. CDR3 in amino acids: CAWSIGQADTQYF. CDR3 sequence (DNA): TGTGCCTGGAGTATCGGACAGGCAGATACGCAGTATTTT.

CDR3 loop: CASTQTGANSPLHF. DNA of the CDR3: TGTGCCAGCACCCAGACAGGGGCCAATTCACCCCTCCACTTT. The V gene is TRBV7-9, the J gene TRBJ1-6; 8 bases fit TRBD1. Germline V CDR1 and CDR2: SEHNR, FQNEAQ (reference sequence). The CDR3 is 14 residues long. The V and J ends lost 7 bases and 7 bases, in that order; junction bases with no gene match: 6.

The chain has TRBV2 and TRBJ1-1; tentatively, D is TRBD1 (5 bases). The CDR3 has 13 amino acids. The ends were cut back, 6 bases at V and 4 bases at J, with 12 bases in the middle. The germline V gene has CDR1 SNHLY and CDR2 FYNNEI. CDR3 nucleotides: TGTGCCAGCAGGGACACCCTCGGCACTGAAGCTTTCTTT. Protein product: CASRDTLGTEAFF.